This record looks at one TCR beta chain sequence and its context. In the original processing: It was from reference gene primer amplification that nucleated cell counts were estimated. The assay was immunoSEQ multiplex PCR, and TCRdb's table has in-frame clones only and misses some. The V and J calls and the clone size are those of that table, but D and trimming were determined from the DNA. The sample holds under 450,000 clones, roughly 87% seen once. This sample stems from a study of blood T cell repertoires in COVID-19. Study-level background: There were acute and convalescent COVID-19 samples, and they came from the United States, Italy and Spain.

Trimming removed 3 bases from V and 5 bases from J; junction bases left unmatched: 9. There are 15 residues in the CDR3. Per the germline V gene, CDR1 is MNHNS and CDR2 is SASEGT. Participants reported their clinical history, and cohort assignment relied on those reports. For recovered donors of Cohort 3, there were two negative PCRs, clearance, or symptom resolution. This chain links TRBV6-1 with TRBJ2-5; 7 bases match TRBD1. This receptor was identified in a woman aged 25 to 45 who had recovered from COVID-19. Sequencing used PBMCs or T cells enriched from blood (not recorded which). CDR3 nucleotide sequence: TGTGCCAGCAGTGATCGACAGGGCCGGAAGGAGACCCAGTACTTC. This encodes CASSDRQGRKETQYF.